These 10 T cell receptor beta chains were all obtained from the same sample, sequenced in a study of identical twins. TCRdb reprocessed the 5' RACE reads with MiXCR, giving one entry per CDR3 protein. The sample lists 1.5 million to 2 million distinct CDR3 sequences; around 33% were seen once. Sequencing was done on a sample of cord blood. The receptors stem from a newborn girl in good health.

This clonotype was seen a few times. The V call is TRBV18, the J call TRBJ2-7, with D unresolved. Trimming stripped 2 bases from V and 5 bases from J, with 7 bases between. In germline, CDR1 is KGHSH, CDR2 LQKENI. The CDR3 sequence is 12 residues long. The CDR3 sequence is CASSPGIDEQYF. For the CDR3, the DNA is TGTGCCAGCTCACCAGGGATTGACGAGCAGTACTTC.

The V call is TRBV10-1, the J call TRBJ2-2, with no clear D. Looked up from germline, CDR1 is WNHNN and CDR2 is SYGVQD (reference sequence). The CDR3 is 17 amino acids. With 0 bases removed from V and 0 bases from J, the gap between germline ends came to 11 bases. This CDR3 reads CASSESWYGPNTGELFF. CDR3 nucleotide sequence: TGCGCCAGCAGTGAGTCGTGGTACGGACCGAACACCGGGGAGCTGTTTTTT.

The CDR3 loop is CASSTWERQGENTIYF. In DNA form, the CDR3 reads TGTGCCAGCAGCACATGGGAGAGGCAGGGTGAAAACACCATATATTTT. V gene TRBV11-2 combines with J gene TRBJ1-3; tentative D call: TRBD1 (5 bases). The V end was cut by 5 bases, the J end by 6 bases, with 20 bases between. The CDR3 covers 16 residues. Germline loops: CDR1 SGHAT, CDR2 FQNNGV.

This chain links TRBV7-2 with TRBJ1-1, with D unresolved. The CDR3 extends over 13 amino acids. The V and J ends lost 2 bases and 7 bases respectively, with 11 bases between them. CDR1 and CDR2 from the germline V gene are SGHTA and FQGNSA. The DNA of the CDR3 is TGTGCCAGCAGCTTAATTGAGAGCCTTGAAGCTTTCTTT. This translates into CASSLIESLEAFF.

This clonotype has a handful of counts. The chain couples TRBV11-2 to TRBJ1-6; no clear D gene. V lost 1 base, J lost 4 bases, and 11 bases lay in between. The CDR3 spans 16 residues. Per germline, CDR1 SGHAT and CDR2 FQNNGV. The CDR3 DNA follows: TGTGCCAGCAGCTTAGCGGCTCCCTTTTATAATTCACCCCTCCACTTT. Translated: CASSLAAPFYNSPLHF.

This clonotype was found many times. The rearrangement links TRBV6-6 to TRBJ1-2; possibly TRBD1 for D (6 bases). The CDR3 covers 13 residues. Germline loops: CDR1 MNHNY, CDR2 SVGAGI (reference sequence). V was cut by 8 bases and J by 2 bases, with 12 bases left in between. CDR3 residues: CASGLTGNYGYTF. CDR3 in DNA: TGTGCCAGCGGATTAACAGGGAACTATGGCTACACCTTC.

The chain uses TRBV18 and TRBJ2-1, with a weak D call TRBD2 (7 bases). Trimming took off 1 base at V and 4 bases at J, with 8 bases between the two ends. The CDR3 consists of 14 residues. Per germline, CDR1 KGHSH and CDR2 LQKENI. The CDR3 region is CASSPQGGYNEQFF. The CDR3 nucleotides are TGTGCCAGCTCACCACAGGGGGGGTACAATGAGCAGTTCTTC.

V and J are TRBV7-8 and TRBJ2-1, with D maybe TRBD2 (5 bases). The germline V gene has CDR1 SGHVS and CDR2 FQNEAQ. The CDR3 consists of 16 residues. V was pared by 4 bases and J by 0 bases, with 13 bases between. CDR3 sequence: CASSWQRFRSYNEQFF. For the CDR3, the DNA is TGTGCCAGCAGCTGGCAGCGGTTTCGCTCCTACAATGAGCAGTTCTTC. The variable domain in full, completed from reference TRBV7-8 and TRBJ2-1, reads GAGVSQSPRYKVAKRGQDVALRCDPISGHVSLFWYQQALGQGPEFLTYFQNEAQLDKSGLPSDRFFAERPEGSVSTLKIQRTQQEDSAVYLCASSWQRFRSYNEQFFGPGTRLTVL.

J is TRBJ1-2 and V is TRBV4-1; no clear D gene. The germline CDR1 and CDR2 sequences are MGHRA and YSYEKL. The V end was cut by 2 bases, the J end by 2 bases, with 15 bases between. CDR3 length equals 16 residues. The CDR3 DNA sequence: TGCGCCAGCAGCCAACGTGCGGGTGAAACCAACTATGGCTACACCTTC. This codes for CASSQRAGETNYGYTF.

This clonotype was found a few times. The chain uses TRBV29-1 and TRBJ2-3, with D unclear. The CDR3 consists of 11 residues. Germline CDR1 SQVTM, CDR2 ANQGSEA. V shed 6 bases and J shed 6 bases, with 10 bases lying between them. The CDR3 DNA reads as TGCAGCGTCGACCGCAGCGATACGCAGTATTTT. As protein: CSVDRSDTQYF.